This TCR beta chain was recorded in a study of T cells after yellow fever vaccination. MiXCR was run by TCRdb on the 5' RACE reads, yielding one entry per CDR3 protein. There are about 150,000 distinct CDR3 sequences in the sample; 6.2% occur only once, and roughly 3% lies in the top ten. Germline CDR1 LGHDT, CDR2 YNNKEL (reference sequence). Losses at the gene ends were 4 bases for V and 6 bases for J; bases not matched to a gene: 5. This CDR3 is 14 amino acids long. Sequenced material: CD4+ T cells sorted from PBMCs, taken on the day of the first yellow fever vaccination. This receptor was identified in a man between 18 and 29 years old who received the YFV17D yellow fever vaccine. This chain connects TRBV3-1 to TRBJ2-1; TRBD1 matches 8 bases. CDR3 sequence (DNA): TGTGCCAGCAGCCCGTGGACAGGGCCCAATGAGCAGTTCTTC. Translation gives CASSPWTGPNEQFF.